This is a list of T cell receptor beta chains from one sample in a study of blood T cell repertoires in COVID-19. Sequencing used immunoSEQ multiplex PCR; TCRdb keeps in-frame clones, though not all of them. The repertoire holds more than 400,000 clones, with roughly 87% as singletons. Input material: PBMCs or T cells enriched from blood (not recorded which). These TCRs come from a man aged 18 to 29 who had recovered from COVID-19. Both conserved end residues are part of each CDR3. A D gene is named only where the DNA matches it firmly.

D gene	J gene	V gene	CDR3 protein
-	TRBJ2-1	TRBV28	CASSVRSNEQFF
-	TRBJ1-2	TRBV29-1	CSVQGFSYGYTF
TRBD2	TRBJ2-7	TRBV4-1	CASSAAGTSRLEQYF
-	TRBJ1-1	TRBV7-9	CASRRRGSYTEAFF
TRBD1	TRBJ1-2	TRBV6-4	CASSATQGDRIGHGYTF
-	TRBJ1-2	TRBV12-3/TRBV12-4	CAAYREQGGYTF
TRBD1	TRBJ2-1	TRBV2	CASSGTGGYVSWSYNEQFF
TRBD1	TRBJ1-2	TRBV9	CASSGSGQGNGGYTF
TRBD1	TRBJ2-3	TRBV14	CASARTGGRTDTQYF
TRBD1	TRBJ1-2	TRBV18	CASSLIQGAPPDGYTF
TRBD1	TRBJ1-2	TRBV27	CASSQQGAGGYTF